This T cell receptor beta chain is drawn from a study of T cells in Graves' hyperthyroidism and ophthalmopathy. Across the study: Once the initial diagnosis was made, peripheral blood was obtained before any treatment.

V shed 7 bases and J 2 bases; nucleotides not matched to a gene: 17. This CDR3 spans 18 amino acids. CDR1 is SGHVS and CDR2 is FNYEAQ in the germline V gene. Amplification targeted TCR beta CDR3 regions from RNA transcripts. During a first-round RT-PCR of the TCR CDR3, the HTBI primer set was used. MiXCR, run by TCRdb on the multiplex PCR reads, gives a single entry per CDR3 protein. This table holds some 550,000 distinct CDR3 sequences, more than 15% found once. Pregnant or lactating patients were excluded, as were those with uncontrolled infection or other autoimmune disease. This sample holds PBMCs from around 9.9 ml fresh peripheral blood. Whole-study findings and limits: The model's output predicted ophthalmopathy at a median of approximately 6.5 months prior to onset.

In the case of this clonotype: What it recognizes is unknown.

The sequenced sample was blood. This chain connects TRBV7-6 to TRBJ2-5; TRBD2 agrees at 9 bases. This clonotype was obtained from a woman aged 40 to 50 with Graves' ophthalmopathy. Here the CDR3 DNA reads TGTGCCAGCAACTCTCTAAAGGGCCTAGCGGGGCTGCAAGAGACCCAGTACTTC. Translating gives CASNSLKGLAGLQETQYF.